The sequence of this T cell receptor (beta chain) was determined in a study of identical twins. TCRdb itself ran the 5' RACE reads through MiXCR, one entry per CDR3 protein. This sample has some 590,000 distinct CDR3 sequences; more than 9% occur once, and the top ten carry approximately 3.2%. This clonotype was counted a few times. Its antigen is as yet unknown. The ends lost 1 base at V and 0 bases at J; junction bases unmatched: 3. Germline loops: CDR1 SGHRS, CDR2 YFSETQ. CDR3 length: 15 amino acids. Study-wide results and caveats: Conclusions leaned on cross-sectional statistical analysis and did not track the same donors over time.

These data were likewise used in another study, on yellow fever vaccine responses in identical twins.

The receptor was derived from a woman younger than 30 in good health. Material: PBMCs. The chain recombines TRBV5-1 with TRBJ2-7; 8 bases map to TRBD1. The CDR3, as DNA: TGCGCCAGCAGCTTGAGCACAGGGGGCTCCTACGAGCAGTACTTC. It translates to CASSLSTGGSYEQYF.